A selection of T cell receptor beta chains follows, all from one sample in a study of tumor and adjacent non-tumor tissue in lung cancer. TCRdb re-called the multiplex PCR reads through MiXCR, storing one row per CDR3 protein. The sample lists 65,000 to 80,000 distinct CDR3 sequences; about three quarters were seen once. Material for sequencing was lung tumor tissue. All receptors derive from a man aged 60 to 75 with non-small cell lung cancer. The CDR3 runs from the conserved cysteine through the conserved F or W. D genes are given only for firm matches. Size is omitted from some rows. Given values are once, few, many or a class for expanded clones.

d_call j_call clone_size v_call cdr3_aa cdr3_nt
NA TRBJ2-3 many TRBV6-1 CASRFGTDTQYF TGTGCCAGCCGGTTTGGCACAGATACGCAGTATTTT
NA TRBJ1-2 NA TRBV6-5 CASTLTQSNYGYTF TGTGCCAGCACCCTAACACAGAGTAACTATGGCTACACGTTC
NA TRBJ1-5 NA TRBV6-6 CAGSYRGGASDQPQHF TGTGCGGGCAGTTACCGTGGGGGGGCTAGCGATCAGCCCCAGCATTTT
NA TRBJ2-7 NA TRBV20-1 CRARDRVEYSYEQYF TGCAGAGCTAGAGATCGCGTAGAGTATAGCTACGAGCAGTACTTC
NA TRBJ2-1 NA TRBV29-1 CSAAEGLSNEQFF TGCAGCGCTGCGGAGGGCCTCAGCAACGAGCAGTTCTTC
TRBD1 TRBJ1-3 NA TRBV20-1 CGARDWGQKTSGNTIYF TGCGGTGCTAGAGATTGGGGACAGAAGACCTCTGGAAACACTATATATTTT
NA TRBJ2-5 NA TRBV29-1 CSVPRSYRQETQYF TGCAGCGTCCCGCGCAGCTACCGCCAAGAGACCCAGTACTTC
NA TRBJ2-3 medium-sized TRBV6-1 CASSSGRSTDTQYF TGTGCCAGCAGTTCGGGGCGTTCGACAGATACGCAGTATTTT
NA TRBJ2-7 NA TRBV6-1 CASRETGAESSYEQYF TGTGCCAGCCGTGAGACGGGAGCCGAAAGCTCCTACGAGCAGTACTTC
TRBD2 TRBJ2-4 NA TRBV6-5 CASRSRLAGRRHIQHF TGTGCCAGCAGGTCCAGACTAGCGGGAAGGCGACACATTCAGCACTTC
TRBD2 TRBJ2-1 few TRBV11-3 CASSLNQLAGLGEQYF TGTGCCAGCAGCCTCAACCAACTAGCGGGGTTAGGTGAGCAATACTTC
TRBD1 TRBJ1-2 once TRBV20-1 CSVRSADRANYGYTF TGCAGTGTTAGATCCGCCGACAGGGCCAACTATGGCTACACCTTC
NA TRBJ2-5 NA TRBV29-1 CSAPGHQVESQYF TGCAGTGCCCCGGGACATCAGGTGGAGAGCCAGTACTTC
TRBD2 TRBJ2-6 NA TRBV10-3 CGISEHGTSGRDFEANVLTF TGTGGCATCAGTGAACATGGGACTAGCGGGAGGGACTTTGAGGCCAACGTCCTGACTTTC
NA TRBJ1-6 NA TRBV30 CAWSVGVDNSPLHF TGTGCCTGGAGTGTGGGGGTAGATAATTCACCCCTCCACTTT
NA TRBJ2-5 NA TRBV20-1 CITSKEASGTQYF TGCATTACTAGCAAGGAAGCCTCGGGGACCCAGTACTTC
NA TRBJ2-2 NA TRBV12-3/TRBV12-4 CACSFRQNTGELFF TGTGCCTGCAGTTTCAGACAGAACACCGGGGAGCTGTTTTTT
TRBD1 TRBJ2-4 many TRBV5-1 CASRPGQGVLLAKNIQYF TGCGCCAGCAGACCCGGACAGGGGGTCTTACTAGCCAAAAACATTCAGTACTTC
NA TRBJ2-3 NA TRBV11-1 CVSSSQSSYTQYF TGTGTCAGTAGCTCCCAGAGTTCATATACGCAGTATTTT
NA TRBJ2-7 NA TRBV5-6 CACSWGLNYEQYF TGTGCTTGCAGCTGGGGACTTAACTACGAGCAGTACTTC
NA TRBJ1-5 NA TRBV20-1 CSARLWDNQLQHF TGCAGTGCTAGGTTGTGGGACAATCAGCTTCAGCATTTT
TRBD2 TRBJ2-1 NA TRBV29-1 CSVGLAGVGKQFF TGCAGCGTTGGGCTAGCGGGAGTGGGGAAGCAGTTCTTC
TRBD2 TRBJ2-3 few TRBV6-2/TRBV6-3 CAGSYQPGLAGGYPDTQYF TGTGCCGGCAGTTACCAGCCGGGACTAGCGGGGGGATATCCAGATACGCAGTATTTT
NA TRBJ1-5 NA TRBV6-1 CASRPTWDRNHPQHF TGTGCCAGCCGCCCGACCTGGGACCGCAATCATCCCCAGCATTTT
NA TRBJ2-1 few TRBV20-1 CSARGQLTVGPGFEQFF TGCAGTGCTAGAGGCCAACTAACGGTAGGGCCCGGATTTGAGCAGTTCTTC
NA TRBJ2-1 medium-sized TRBV6-5 CASSLVRGPYNEQFF TGTGCCAGCAGTCTAGTGCGGGGGCCTTACAATGAGCAGTTCTTC
TRBD2 TRBJ2-3 many TRBV6-5 CASSSGLAGGPGTDTQYF TGTGCCAGCAGTTCGGGACTAGCGGGAGGGCCGGGTACAGATACGCAGTATTTT
TRBD2 TRBJ2-3 NA TRBV20-1 CSATLGLAGCGDTQYF TGCAGTGCTACATTGGGACTAGCGGGATGTGGAGATACGCAGTATTTT
NA TRBJ2-7 few TRBV2 CASSVEMTSYEQYF TGTGCCAGCAGTGTGGAAATGACGTCCTACGAGCAGTACTTC
TRBD2 TRBJ2-3 NA TRBV20-1 CNAPLAGGVDTHYF TGCAATGCCCCACTAGCGGGAGGGGTAGATACGCACTATTTT
NA TRBJ2-2 NA TRBV5-4 CASSVRDCLVGELFF TGTGCCAGCAGCGTCCGGGACTGTTTAGTAGGGGAGCTGTTTTTT
TRBD1 TRBJ1-1 once TRBV6-5 CTSSYSRRGWAEAFF TGTACCAGCAGTTACTCCCGCAGGGGGTGGGCTGAAGCTTTCTTT
NA TRBJ2-1 NA TRBV12-5 CASDLAPSGTEHINEQFF TGTGCTAGTGATTTGGCCCCCTCCGGGACCGAACATATCAATGAGCAGTTCTTT
TRBD2 TRBJ2-7 NA TRBV12-3/TRBV12-4 CASSPPGGLTYGQYF TGTGCCAGCAGTCCTCCCGGGGGACTAACCTACGGGCAGTACTTC
NA TRBJ2-7 NA TRBV29-1 CSVVRDSSSEQHF TGCAGCGTTGTGCGGGATAGCTCCTCCGAGCAGCACTTC
TRBD2 TRBJ2-2 once TRBV29-1 CSVGSSVYSGELLF TGCAGCGTTGGGTCCAGCGTTTACAGCGGGGAGCTGTTATTT
NA TRBJ1-2 medium-sized TRBV29-1 CSVTETNYGYTF TGCAGCGTGACAGAAACTAACTATGGCTACACCTTC
TRBD1 TRBJ1-1 few TRBV20-1 CSAIDFRTGRSEAFF TGCAGTGCTATAGACTTTCGGACAGGTCGCAGTGAAGCTTTCTTT
NA TRBJ2-5 NA TRBV20-1 CNDQRWAAETQYF TGCAATGATCAGAGATGGGCGGCAGAGACCCAGTACTTC
TRBD2 TRBJ2-1 NA TRBV29-1 CSVDRASGSSYNEQFF TGCAGCGTTGATAGAGCTAGCGGCAGTTCCTACAATGAGCAGTTCTTC
NA TRBJ2-6 NA TRBV6-1 CAGVRDTVFTDSGANVLTF TGTGCCGGCGTAAGGGACACTGTTTTTACGGACTCTGGGGCCAACGTCCTGACTTTC
TRBD1 TRBJ1-1 NA TRBV6-5 CARRLGQENTEAFF TGTGCCAGGCGTCTTGGACAGGAGAACACTGAAGCTTTCTTC
NA TRBJ1-1 many TRBV6-1 CASSEDRGNTEAFF TGTGCCAGCAGTGAAGATAGGGGGAACACTGAAGCTTTCTTT
NA TRBJ1-6 NA TRBV28 CASSTKHGGWTTPGYSPLHF TGTGCCAGCAGTACGAAACATGGCGGGTGGACAACCCCTGGGTATTCACCCCTCCACTTT
NA TRBJ2-2 once TRBV5-4 CVSSSRTVNAGELFF TGTGTCAGCAGCTCCCGGACGGTTAACGCCGGGGAGCTGTTTTTT
NA TRBJ1-1 NA TRBV29-1 CSALRLTNTEGFF TGCAGCGCCCTCAGACTGACCAACACTGAAGGTTTCTTT
NA TRBJ2-2 many TRBV5-4 CASSLDGTGELFF TGTGCCAGCAGCTTGGACGGCACCGGGGAGCTGTTTTTT
NA TRBJ2-7 NA TRBV28 CASIQPSGSYEQYF TGTGCCAGCATCCAGCCGTCGGGAAGCTACGAGCAGTACTTC
NA TRBJ2-7 NA TRBV11-1 CVSSLDQGGRYKQYF TGTGTCAGCAGTTTAGACCAGGGGGGCCGCTACAAGCAGTACTTC
NA TRBJ2-5 NA TRBV20-1 CSTSVEEIQYF TGCAGTACCTCGGTAGAAGAGATCCAGTACTTC
NA TRBJ2-7 NA TRBV20-1 CNARDQGFTYKQYF TGCAATGCTAGAGATCAGGGCTTTACCTACAAGCAGTACTTC